Each of the 9 T cell receptor beta chains below was sequenced from the same sample in a study of cytomegalovirus exposure and HLA in healthy donors. The study ran its PCR with 60 Vbeta and 13 Jbeta primers. Assay used: immunoSEQ multiplex PCR; TCRdb lists only in-frame clones, some missing. This repertoire shows 50,000 to 65,000 clones, more than 70% found once; its top ten account for under 3.5%. The sequenced sample consisted of PBMCs. These receptors all stem from a woman between 18 and 29 years old in good health and CMV-seronegative.

This chain uses TRBV9 with TRBJ1-2, with 9 positions matching TRBD1. CDR3 length: 15 amino acids. Germline trimming cut 1 base from V and 4 bases from J; bases unmatched to any gene: 5. Per germline, CDR1 SGDLS and CDR2 YYNGEE. The CDR3 DNA reads TGTGCCAGCAGCGTACGGGACAGGGTAGGCTATGGCTACACCTTC. This encodes CASSVRDRVGYGYTF.

The chain employs TRBV4-1 and TRBJ2-2; 9 bases align to TRBD1. The germline CDR1 and CDR2 sequences are MGHRA and YSYEKL. This CDR3 has 18 amino acids. Germline trimming cut 9 bases from V and 0 bases from J; bases unmatched to any gene: 14. The chain's CDR3 is CASRTRTRDRANTGELFF. DNA of the CDR3: TGCGCCAGTAGGACTAGAACCCGGGACAGGGCGAACACCGGGGAGCTGTTTTTT.

The CDR3 spells CASSLQILTGTQYF. The CDR3 region has the DNA TGTGCCAGCAGCTTACAAATTTTAACGGGGACCCAGTACTTC. This chain connects TRBV7-9 to TRBJ2-5, with D hard to call. The V gene lost 2 bases and the J gene lost 7 bases, with 14 bases spanning the gap. The CDR3 is made up of 14 amino acids. CDR1 and CDR2 (germline): SEHNR, FQNEAQ (reference sequence). Together with reference TRBV7-9 and TRBJ2-5, the CDR3 gives the full variable domain: DTGVSQNPRHKITKRGQNVTFRCDPISEHNRLYWYRQTLGQGPEFLTYFQNEAQLEKSRLLSDRFSAERPKGSFSTLEIQRTEQGDSAMYLCASSLQILTGTQYFGPGTRLLVL.

V and J are TRBV2 and TRBJ1-6, with 8 bases aligning to TRBD1. The CDR3 is 12 amino acids. From germline, CDR1 is SNHLY and CDR2 FYNNEI. J lost 7 bases, V lost 8 bases, and 1 base had no gene match. The CDR3 DNA reads TGTGCCAGCGGACAGGGCAATTCACCCCTCCACTTT. It specifies CASGQGNSPLHF.

This clone was observed once. A junction end diverges from the germline sequence, so it may reflect a read error. The same CDR3 is also encoded by other DNA sequences in this sample. The chain has TRBV28 and TRBJ1-1, with no clear D. Looked up from germline, CDR1 is MDHEN and CDR2 is SYDVKM. CDR3 length: 14 amino acids. The CDR3 sequence: CASTGRRRDTEAFF. The CDR3 DNA follows: TGTGCCAGCACCGGACGGAGGCGCGACACTGAAGCCTTCTTT.

The genes are TRBV6-1 and TRBJ2-3; D is perhaps TRBD1 (6 bases). This CDR3 contains 18 residues. Trimming removed 3 bases at V and 0 bases at J, with 19 bases between. Germline lookup yields CDR1 MNHNS and CDR2 SASEGT. This chain's CDR3 is CASSDGGRDGPSTDTQYF. Written as DNA, the CDR3 is TGTGCCAGCAGTGATGGGGGCAGGGACGGTCCTAGCACAGATACGCAGTATTTT.

The chain employs TRBV19 and TRBJ1-2, with 8 nucleotides matching TRBD1. The junction had 4 bases not matched to a gene; V was cut back by 3 bases and J by 4 bases. Germline assignment: CDR1 LNHDA and CDR2 SQIVND (reference sequence). The CDR3 has 14 residues. The CDR3 sequence is CASSIGDRSYGYTF. The CDR3 DNA is TGTGCCAGTAGTATCGGGGACAGGAGCTATGGCTACACCTTC. The variable domain in full, with the rest retrieved from reference TRBV19 and TRBJ1-2, is DGGITQSPKYLFRKEGQNVTLSCEQNLNHDAMYWYRQDPGQGLRLIYYSQIVNDFQKGDIAEGYSVSREKKESFPLTVTSAQKNPTAFYLCASSIGDRSYGYTFGSGTRLTVV.

This chain joins TRBV4-2 and TRBJ1-5, with a weak D call TRBD1 (5 bases). CDR3 size: 19 residues. CDR1 and CDR2 (germline): LGHNA, YNFKEQ. Trimming took off 1 base at V and 2 bases at J, with 21 bases between the two ends. In DNA, the CDR3 is TGTGCCAGCAGCCAAGTGACCTTGTGGGGGGAGGAGGGCAATCAGCCCCAGCATTTT. It encodes CASSQVTLWGEEGNQPQHF.

The chain recombines TRBV5-1 with TRBJ2-7, with 7 bases identical to TRBD2. V gave up 0 bases and J gave up 2 bases; unmatched junction bases: 2. Per the germline V gene, CDR1 is SGHRS and CDR2 is YFSETQ. The CDR3 has 14 residues. The CDR3 DNA follows: TGCGCCAGCAGCTTGGGAAGCGGGGCCTACGAGCAGTACTTC. It yields the protein CASSLGSGAYEQYF.